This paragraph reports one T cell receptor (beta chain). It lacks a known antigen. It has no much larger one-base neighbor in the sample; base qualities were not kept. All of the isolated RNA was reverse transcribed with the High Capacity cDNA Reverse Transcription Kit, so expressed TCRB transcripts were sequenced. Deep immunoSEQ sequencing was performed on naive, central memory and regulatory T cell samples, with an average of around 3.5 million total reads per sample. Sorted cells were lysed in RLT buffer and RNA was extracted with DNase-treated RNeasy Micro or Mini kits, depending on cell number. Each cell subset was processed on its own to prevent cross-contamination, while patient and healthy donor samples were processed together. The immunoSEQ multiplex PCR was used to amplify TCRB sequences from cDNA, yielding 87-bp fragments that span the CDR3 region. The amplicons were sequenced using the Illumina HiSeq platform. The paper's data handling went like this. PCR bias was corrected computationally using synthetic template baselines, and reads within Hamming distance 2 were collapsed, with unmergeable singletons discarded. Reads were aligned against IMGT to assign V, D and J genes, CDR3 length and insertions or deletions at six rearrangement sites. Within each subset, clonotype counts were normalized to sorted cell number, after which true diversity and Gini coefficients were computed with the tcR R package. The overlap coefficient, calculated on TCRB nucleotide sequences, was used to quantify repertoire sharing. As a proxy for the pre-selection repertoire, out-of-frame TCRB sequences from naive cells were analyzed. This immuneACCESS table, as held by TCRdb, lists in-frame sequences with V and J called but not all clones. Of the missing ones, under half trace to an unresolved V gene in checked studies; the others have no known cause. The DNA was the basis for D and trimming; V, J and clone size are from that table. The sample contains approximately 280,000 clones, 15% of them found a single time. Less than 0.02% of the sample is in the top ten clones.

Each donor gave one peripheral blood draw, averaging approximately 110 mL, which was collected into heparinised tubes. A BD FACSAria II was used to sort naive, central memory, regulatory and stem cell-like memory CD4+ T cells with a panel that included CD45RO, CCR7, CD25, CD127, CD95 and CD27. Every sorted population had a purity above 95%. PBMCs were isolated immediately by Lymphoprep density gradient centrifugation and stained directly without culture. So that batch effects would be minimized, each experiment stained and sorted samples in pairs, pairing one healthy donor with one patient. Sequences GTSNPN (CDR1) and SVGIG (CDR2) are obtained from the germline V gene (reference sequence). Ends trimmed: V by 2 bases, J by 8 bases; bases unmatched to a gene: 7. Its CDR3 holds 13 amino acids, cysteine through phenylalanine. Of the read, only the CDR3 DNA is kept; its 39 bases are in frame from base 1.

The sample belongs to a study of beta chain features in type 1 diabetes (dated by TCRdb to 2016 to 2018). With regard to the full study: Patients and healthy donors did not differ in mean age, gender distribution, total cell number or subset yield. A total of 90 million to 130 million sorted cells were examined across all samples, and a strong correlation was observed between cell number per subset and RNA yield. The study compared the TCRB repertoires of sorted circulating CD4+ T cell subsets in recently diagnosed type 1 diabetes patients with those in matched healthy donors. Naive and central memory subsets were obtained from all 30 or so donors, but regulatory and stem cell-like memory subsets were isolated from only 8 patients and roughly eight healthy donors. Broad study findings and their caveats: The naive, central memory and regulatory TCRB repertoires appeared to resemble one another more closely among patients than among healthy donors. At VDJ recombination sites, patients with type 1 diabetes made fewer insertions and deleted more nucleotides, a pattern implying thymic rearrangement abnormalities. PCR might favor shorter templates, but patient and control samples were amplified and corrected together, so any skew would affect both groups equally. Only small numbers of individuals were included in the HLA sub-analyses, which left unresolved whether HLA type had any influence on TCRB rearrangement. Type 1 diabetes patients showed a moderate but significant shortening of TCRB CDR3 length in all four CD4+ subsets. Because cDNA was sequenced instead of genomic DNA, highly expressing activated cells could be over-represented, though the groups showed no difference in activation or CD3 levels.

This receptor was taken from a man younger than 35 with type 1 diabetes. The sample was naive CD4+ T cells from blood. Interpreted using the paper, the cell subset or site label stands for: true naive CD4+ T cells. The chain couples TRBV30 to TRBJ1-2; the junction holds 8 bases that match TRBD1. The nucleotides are TGTGCCTGGAGTCGACAGGGGAGGTCGGGCTACACCTTC. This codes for CAWSRQGRSGYTF.